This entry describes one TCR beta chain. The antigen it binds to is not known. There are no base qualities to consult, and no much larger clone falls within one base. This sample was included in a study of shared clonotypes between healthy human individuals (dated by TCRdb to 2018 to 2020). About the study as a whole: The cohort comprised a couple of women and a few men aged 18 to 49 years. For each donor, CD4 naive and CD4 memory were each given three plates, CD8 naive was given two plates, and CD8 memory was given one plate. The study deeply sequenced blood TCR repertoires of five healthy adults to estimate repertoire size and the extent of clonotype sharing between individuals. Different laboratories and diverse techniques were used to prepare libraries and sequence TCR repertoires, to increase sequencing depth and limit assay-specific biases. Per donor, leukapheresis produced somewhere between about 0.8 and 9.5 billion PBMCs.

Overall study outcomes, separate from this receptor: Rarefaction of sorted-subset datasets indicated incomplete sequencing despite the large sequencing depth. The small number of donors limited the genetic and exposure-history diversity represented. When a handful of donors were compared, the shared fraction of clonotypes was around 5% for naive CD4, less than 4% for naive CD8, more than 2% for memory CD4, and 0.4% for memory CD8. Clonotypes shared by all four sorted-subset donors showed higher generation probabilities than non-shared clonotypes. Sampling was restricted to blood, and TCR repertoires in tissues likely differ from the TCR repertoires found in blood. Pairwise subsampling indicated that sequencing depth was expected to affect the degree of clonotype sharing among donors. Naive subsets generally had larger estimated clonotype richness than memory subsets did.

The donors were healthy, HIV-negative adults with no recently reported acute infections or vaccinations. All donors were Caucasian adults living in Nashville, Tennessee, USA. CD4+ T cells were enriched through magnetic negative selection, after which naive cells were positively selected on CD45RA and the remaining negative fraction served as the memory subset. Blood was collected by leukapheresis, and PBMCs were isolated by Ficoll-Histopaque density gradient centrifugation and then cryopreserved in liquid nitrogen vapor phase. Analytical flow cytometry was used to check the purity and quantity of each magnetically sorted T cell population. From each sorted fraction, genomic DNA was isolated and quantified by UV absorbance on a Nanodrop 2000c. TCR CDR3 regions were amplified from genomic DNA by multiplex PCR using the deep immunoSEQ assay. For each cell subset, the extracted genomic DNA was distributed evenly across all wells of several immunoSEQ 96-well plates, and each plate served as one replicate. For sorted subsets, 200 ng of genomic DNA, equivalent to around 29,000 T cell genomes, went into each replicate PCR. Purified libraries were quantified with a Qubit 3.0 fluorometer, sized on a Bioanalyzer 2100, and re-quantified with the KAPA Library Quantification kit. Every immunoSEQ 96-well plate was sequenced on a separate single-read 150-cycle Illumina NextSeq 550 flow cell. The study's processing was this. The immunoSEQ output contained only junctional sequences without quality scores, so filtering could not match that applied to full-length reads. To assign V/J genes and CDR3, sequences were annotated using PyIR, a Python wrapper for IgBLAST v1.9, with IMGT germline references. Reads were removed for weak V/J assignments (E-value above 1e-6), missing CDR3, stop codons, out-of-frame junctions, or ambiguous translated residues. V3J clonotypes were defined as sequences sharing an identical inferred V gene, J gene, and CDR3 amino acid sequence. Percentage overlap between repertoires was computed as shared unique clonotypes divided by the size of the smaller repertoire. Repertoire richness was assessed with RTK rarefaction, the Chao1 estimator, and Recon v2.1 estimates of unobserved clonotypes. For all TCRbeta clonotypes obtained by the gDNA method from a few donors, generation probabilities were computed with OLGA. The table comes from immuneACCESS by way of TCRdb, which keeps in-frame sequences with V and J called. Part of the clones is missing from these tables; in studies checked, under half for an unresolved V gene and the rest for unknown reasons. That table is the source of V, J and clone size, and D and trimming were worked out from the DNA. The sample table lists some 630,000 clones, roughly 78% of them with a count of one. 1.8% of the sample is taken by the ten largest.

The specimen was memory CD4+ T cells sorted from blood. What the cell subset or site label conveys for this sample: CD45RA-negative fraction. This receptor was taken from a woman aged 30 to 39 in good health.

In nucleotide form, the sequence is TGCGCCAGCAGCCAAGTTCCAGGGGAAAAACTGTTTTTT. The encoded protein is CASSQVPGEKLFF. The chain is made from TRBV4-1 and TRBJ1-4, with a tentative D gene TRBD1 over 5 matching bases. Counted from cysteine to phenylalanine, this CDR3 has 13 amino acids. The kept DNA is CDR3 alone, 39 bases in frame from the first base. For CDR1 and CDR2, the germline V gene lists MGHRA and YSYEKL. V and J lose 1 base and 8 bases, and a span of 8 bases separates them.